The entry below gives a single TCR beta chain sequence along with its context. This record belongs to a study of Ad26.COV2.S vaccination and SARS-CoV-2 variants. Treatment in this sample: around 19 received Ad26.COV2.S at low or high dose, single or two shots; several received placebo; per-sample allocation not given. It was on day 63 after the first vaccine or placebo injection that samples were taken. This person who donated was an adult of 18-55 years in Boston. The germline CDR1 and CDR2 sequences are SGHAT and FQDESV (reference sequence). This CDR3 is built from 16 residues. With 6 bases removed from V and 5 bases from J, the gap between germline ends came to 19 bases. TCRdb's table, derived via immunoSEQ multiplex PCR, lists solely in-frame clones and lacks some. The table has 300,000 to 500,000 clones, less than 90% seen once.

This sequence joins TRBV11-1 and TRBJ2-2; no clear D gene. The source was peripheral blood, collected in a trial of Ad26.COV2.S vaccine versus placebo. This sequence was found in a person aged 18 to 65 who received the Ad26.COV2.S COVID-19 vaccine or a placebo. The CDR3 loop is CASSHWAPVTTGELFF. CDR3 nucleotide sequence: TGTGCCAGCAGTCATTGGGCCCCTGTGACGACCGGGGAGCTGTTTTTT.